Below are 22 T cell receptor beta chains sequenced from a single sample in a study of blood T cell repertoires in COVID-19 (dated by TCRdb to about 2020). Libraries were made using the immunoSEQ multiplex PCR assay. As stored in TCRdb, this immuneACCESS dataset retains in-frame rearrangements with V and J assigned. A fraction of the clones does not appear; measured against another copy, unresolved V genes explain less than half of the discrepancy, and the remainder lacks a known reason. This sample gives tens of thousands of clones in total; roughly 90% of them show up just once. The ten biggest clones cover about 2.4% of the sample. Sequenced sample: peripheral blood. The receptor set was obtained from a human donor in a cohort sampled during active COVID-19.

The chain links TRBV5-8 to TRBJ1-4; TRBD1 aligns across 9 bases. The CDR3 extends over 14 amino acids. V gave up 4 bases and J gave up 7 bases; unmatched junction bases: 5. CDR1 and CDR2 (germline): SGHTS, YDEGEE. The CDR3 DNA follows: TGTGCCAGCAGCCGAGGGACAGGGTTTGAAAAACTGTTTTTT. Its translation: CASSRGTGFEKLFF.

The rearrangement joins TRBV6-1 to TRBJ1-2; the D gene is possibly TRBD1 (6 bases). The germline CDR1 and CDR2 sequences are MNHNS and SASEGT. V dropped 0 bases and J dropped 6 bases, with 11 bases sitting between them. This CDR3 contains 14 residues. Here the CDR3 reads CASSEARGGDGYTF. DNA for the CDR3: TGTGCCAGCAGTGAAGCGCGAGGGGGAGATGGCTACACCTTC.

V gene TRBV7-3 combines with J gene TRBJ2-6; 10 bases map to TRBD2. The CDR3 totals 16 residues. J gave up 4 bases and V 4 bases, and 4 bases lay outside the gene matches. Per the germline V gene, CDR1 is SGHTA and CDR2 is FQGTGA. CDR3 DNA: TGTGCCAGCAGCTCAACTAGCGGGACCGGGGCCAACGTCCTGACTTTC. As protein: CASSSTSGTGANVLTF.

The CDR3 nucleotides are TGTGCCAGCAGTTTAACGGCTCCTAGCGGGAGGGTCAATGAGCAGTTCTTC. Protein sequence: CASSLTAPSGRVNEQFF. V usage is TRBV28 and J usage is TRBJ2-1; TRBD2 matches 12 bases. J gave up 6 bases and V 2 bases, and 8 bases lay outside the gene matches. The CDR3 is made up of 17 amino acids. From germline, CDR1 is MDHEN and CDR2 SYDVKM.

This rearrangement joins TRBV5-1 to TRBJ1-1; possible D gene TRBD1, 5 bases. Trimming took off 0 bases at V and 4 bases at J, with 10 bases between the two ends. In germline, CDR1 is SGHRS, CDR2 YFSETQ. This CDR3 has 14 residues. The chain's CDR3 is CASSLANTGTEAFF. DNA for the CDR3: TGCGCCAGCAGCTTGGCCAATACAGGCACTGAAGCTTTCTTT.

This clone came up once. This chain uses TRBV28 with TRBJ1-5, with D perhaps matching TRBD1 (6 bases). V gave up 7 bases and J gave up 0 bases, with 13 bases separating them. Germline lookup yields CDR1 MDHEN and CDR2 SYDVKM. The CDR3 has 15 residues. The CDR3 loop reads CASTLGGASNQPQHF. For the CDR3, the DNA is TGTGCCAGCACCTTAGGGGGGGCTAGCAATCAGCCCCAGCATTTT.

DNA for the CDR3: TGTGCCAGCAGTCCTACGGAGCGGCAGTGGAATGAGCAGTTCTTC. Protein sequence: CASSPTERQWNEQFF. The rearrangement links TRBV14 to TRBJ2-1, with TRBD2 as a possible D gene (5 bases). Germline CDR1 and CDR2: SGHDN and FVKESK. CDR3 length: 15 amino acids. Deletions cut 6 bases from V and 7 bases from J, with 19 bases between.

The genes are TRBV28 and TRBJ2-1; D unresolved. Germline-derived CDR1 and CDR2 are MDHEN and SYDVKM. V was clipped by 2 bases and J by 4 bases, with 15 bases between them. CDR3 length equals 16 residues. As DNA, the CDR3 is TGTGCCAGCAGTTTAAGATTGTCGGGTCCATACAATGAGCAGTTCTTC. Encoded protein: CASSLRLSGPYNEQFF.

The chain carries TRBV19 and TRBJ1-3; D remains ambiguous. CDR1 is LNHDA and CDR2 is SQIVND in the germline V gene (reference sequence). The CDR3 runs 13 residues. The germline V and J ends were trimmed by 6 bases and 3 bases, with 9 bases remaining between them. The CDR3, as DNA: TGTGCCAGTAGCACATATTTTGGAAACACCATATATTTT. This translates into CASSTYFGNTIYF.

The chain carries TRBV19 and TRBJ2-7; 7 bases are a match to TRBD1. In germline, CDR1 is LNHDA, CDR2 SQIVND (reference sequence). CDR3 length equals 14 residues. Germline trimming cut 6 bases from V and 2 bases from J; bases unmatched to any gene: 7. CDR3 sequence reads: CASRGTAPPYEQYF. Written as DNA, the CDR3 is TGTGCCAGTAGGGGGACAGCACCTCCCTACGAGCAGTACTTC.

This sequence joins TRBV6-5 and TRBJ1-1; possible D gene TRBD1, 5 bases. Germline CDR1 is MNHEY and CDR2 is SVGAGI. The CDR3 loop spans 15 amino acids. Between the trimmed V and J ends, which lost 5 bases and 1 base, there was a span of 14 bases. CDR3 bases: TGTGCCAGCAGTACAGATTGGGGGGGGAACACTGAAGCTTTCTTT. This sequence encodes CASSTDWGGNTEAFF.

V gene TRBV29-1 combines with J gene TRBJ2-2, with a tentative D call TRBD2 (5 bases). Trimming pared 8 bases from V and 6 bases from J, leaving 25 bases between. CDR1 and CDR2 (germline): SQVTM, ANQGSEA. The CDR3 is 16 amino acids. The CDR3 region is CSIRTSPEGRAGELFF. CDR3 nucleotides: TGCAGCATAAGGACGTCCCCCGAGGGTCGGGCCGGGGAGCTGTTTTTT.

V usage is TRBV29-1 and J usage is TRBJ2-7; tentative D call: TRBD1 (6 bases). V was pared by 6 bases and J by 4 bases, with 13 bases between. CDR1 and CDR2 from the germline V gene are SQVTM and ANQGSEA. The CDR3 has 12 residues. The CDR3 loop reads CSVEQGKYEQYF. The CDR3 nucleotides are TGCAGCGTCGAACAGGGTAAATACGAGCAGTACTTC.

This chain connects TRBV3-1 (or the pseudogene TRBV3-2) to TRBJ2-7; D is possibly TRBD2 (7 bases). Trimming removed 4 bases from V and 0 bases from J, with 13 bases in between. Germline V gene data show CDR1 as LGHDT and CDR2 as YNNKEL (reference sequence). The CDR3 totals 15 residues. For the CDR3, the DNA is TGTGCCAGCAGCCCAGAGGGGGGGGGCTCCTACGAGCAGTACTTC. Translation gives CASSPEGGGSYEQYF.

The chain has TRBV7-5 and TRBJ1-2; the table's D call TRBD1 went unverified against the DNA. TRBV7-5 is a pseudogene segment. The CDR3 has 16 amino acids. CDR3 residues: CARSRERGTGDYGYTF. DNA for the CDR3: TGTGCCAGAAGCCGTGAGAGGGGGACAGGAGACTATGGCTACACCTTC.

V and J are TRBV6-6 and TRBJ2-5, with a possible D match to TRBD1 (6 bases). Germline CDR1 is MNHNY and CDR2 is SVGAGI (reference sequence). This CDR3 has 15 residues. Trimming took 2 bases from V and 4 from J, leaving 14 bases between them. The CDR3 nucleotides read TGTGCCAGCAGTTACGTACAGGGTAGGAGAGAGACCCAGTACTTC. It specifies CASSYVQGRRETQYF.

The rearrangement joins TRBV25-1 to TRBJ2-1; D is unresolved. The CDR3 extends over 16 amino acids. V was clipped by 2 bases and J by 1 base, with 12 bases between them. CDR1 and CDR2 from the germline V gene are MGHDK and SYGVNS. In DNA form, the CDR3 reads TGTGCCAGCAGTGAACTCTTCTGTGTGTCCTACAATGAGCAGTTCTTC. The encoded protein is CASSELFCVSYNEQFF. Combining the CDR3 with reference TRBV25-1 and TRBJ2-1 gives the whole variable domain EADIYQTPRYLVIGTGKKITLECSQTMGHDKMYWYQQDPGMELHLIHYSYGVNSTEKGDLSSESTVSRIRTEHFPLTLESARPSHTSQYLCASSELFCVSYNEQFFGPGTRLTVL.

This clone was counted a few times. This chain connects TRBV19 to TRBJ1-4; D remains ambiguous. V lost 3 bases and J 0 bases, leaving 14 bases between the germline ends. The CDR3 is 17 residues long. The germline V gene has CDR1 LNHDA and CDR2 SQIVND (reference sequence). The CDR3 nucleotides are TGTGCCAGTAGTATTGGCAGAATCGTTGCAACTAATGAAAAACTGTTTTTT. This gives the protein CASSIGRIVATNEKLFF.

This clone has just one count. The chain recombines TRBV24-1 with TRBJ2-2, with 9 nucleotides matching TRBD2. V lost 4 bases to trimming and J lost 2 bases; unmatched junction nucleotides: 7. The CDR3 loop spans 17 amino acids. CDR1 and CDR2 from the germline V gene are KGHDR and SFDVKD. In DNA form, the CDR3 reads TGTGCCACCAGTGACAGACCGACTAGCGGCAACACCGGGGAGCTGTTTTTT. It is translated as CATSDRPTSGNTGELFF.

This clone was counted between two and nine times. Here the CDR3 reads CASSIVAAGNTIYF. The CDR3 bases are TGTGCCAGTAGTATCGTCGCAGCGGGAAACACCATATATTTT. This sequence joins TRBV19 and TRBJ1-3; no clear D. CDR1 is LNHDA, CDR2 SQIVND, per germline (reference sequence). V shed 3 bases and J shed 4 bases, with 10 bases lying between them. This CDR3 is 14 amino acids long.

This chain joins TRBV18 and TRBJ1-2; D is possibly TRBD1 (5 bases). This CDR3 has 15 amino acids. Trimming stripped 0 bases from V and 2 bases from J, with 10 bases between. The germline gives CDR1 KGHSH, CDR2 LQKENI. CDR3 in DNA: TGTGCCAGCTCACCACCAAGGGGCGCCAACTATGGCTACACCTTC. It translates to CASSPPRGANYGYTF.

The V gene is TRBV14, the J gene TRBJ1-4, with D possibly being TRBD1 (5 bases). The CDR3 length is 17 residues. V dropped 1 base and J dropped 0 bases, with 12 bases sitting between them. The germline gives CDR1 SGHDN, CDR2 FVKESK. The chain's CDR3 is CASSQGRWGPTNEKLFF. The DNA of the CDR3 is TGTGCCAGCAGCCAAGGTAGATGGGGCCCAACTAATGAAAAACTGTTTTTT. The full variable domain, its missing parts supplied by reference TRBV14 and TRBJ1-4, is EAGVTQFPSHSVIEKGQTVTLRCDPISGHDNLYWYRRVMGKEIKFLLHFVKESKQDESGMPNNRFLAERTGGTYSTLKVQPAELEDSGVYFCASSQGRWGPTNEKLFFGSGTQLSVL.